This TCR beta chain was observed in a study of cytomegalovirus exposure and HLA in healthy donors. This PCR relied on a set of 60 Vbeta primers and 13 Jbeta primers. Some clones are missing from TCRdb's copy, which holds only in-frame ones; the method was immunoSEQ multiplex PCR. The sample carries approximately 91,000 clones, 69% recorded once. The TCR comes from a female donor in good health and CMV-seronegative. The sample taken for sequencing was PBMCs.

CDR3 DNA: TGTGCCACCAGTGCAGAGCGGGGTAGTTTTAATGAGCAGTTCTTC. It is translated as CATSAERGSFNEQFF. The rearrangement links TRBV15 to TRBJ2-1; 7 bases fit TRBD2. The CDR3 length is 15 residues. The germline CDR1 and CDR2 sequences are LNHNV and YYDKDF (reference sequence). The ends lost 6 bases at V and 7 bases at J; junction bases unmatched: 12.